This TCR beta chain appears in the sequencing data of a study of T cell changes during pregnancy in multiple sclerosis (dated by TCRdb to the late 2010s). Context from the whole study: In women with multiple sclerosis, the researchers looked at how the T cell repertoire shifted as pregnancy progressed.

Library construction relied on the immunoSEQ multiplex PCR assay. TCRdb took over this immuneACCESS table, retaining in-frame rearrangements with V and J assigned. Such tables are incomplete; in checked studies, under half of the missing clones stem from an unresolved V gene, and the remainder is unexplained. This sample lists about 70,000 clones; 85% to 95% were detected once. Of the sample, about 0.27% is held by the ten largest clones. V lost 1 base and J lost 2 bases; the stretch between them is 18 bases long. The CDR3, from cysteine to phenylalanine, totals 18 residues. Only the CDR3 part of the read is kept: 54 bases, read in frame from the first base. Taken from the germline V gene (reference sequence), the CDR1 and CDR2 loops are MNHEY and SMNVEV. Regarding this clone: There is no known antigen for this receptor. Per-base quality was not reported, and no clone a single base away is much larger than it.

This receptor was identified in a female donor with multiple sclerosis, enrolled in a pregnancy study. The receptor chain draws on TRBV27 and TRBJ2-1; a tentative D match to TRBD2 spans 5 bases. The source was CD4+ T cells from peripheral blood mononuclear cells, collected after pregnancy. The DNA sequence is given as TGTGCCAGCAGTTTATTAAGAGGGATCGGCTTGACCTACAATGAGCAGTTCTTC. It translates to CASSLLRGIGLTYNEQFF.